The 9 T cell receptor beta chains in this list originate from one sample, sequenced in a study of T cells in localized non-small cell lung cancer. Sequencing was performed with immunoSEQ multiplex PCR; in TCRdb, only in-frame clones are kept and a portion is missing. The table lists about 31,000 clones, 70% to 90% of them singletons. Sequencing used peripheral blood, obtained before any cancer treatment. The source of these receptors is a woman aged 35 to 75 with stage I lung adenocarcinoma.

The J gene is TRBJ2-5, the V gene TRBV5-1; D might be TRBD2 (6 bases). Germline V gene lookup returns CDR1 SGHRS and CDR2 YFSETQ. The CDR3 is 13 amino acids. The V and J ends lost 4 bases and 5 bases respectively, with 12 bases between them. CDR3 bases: TGCGCCAGCAGCATACCGGGAGACGAGACCCAGTACTTC. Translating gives CASSIPGDETQYF.

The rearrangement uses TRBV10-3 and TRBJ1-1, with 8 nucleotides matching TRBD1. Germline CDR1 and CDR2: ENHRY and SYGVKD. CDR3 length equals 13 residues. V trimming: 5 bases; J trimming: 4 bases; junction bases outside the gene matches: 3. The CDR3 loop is CAISRTGSTEAFF. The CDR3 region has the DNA TGTGCCATCAGTAGGACAGGGAGCACTGAAGCTTTCTTT.

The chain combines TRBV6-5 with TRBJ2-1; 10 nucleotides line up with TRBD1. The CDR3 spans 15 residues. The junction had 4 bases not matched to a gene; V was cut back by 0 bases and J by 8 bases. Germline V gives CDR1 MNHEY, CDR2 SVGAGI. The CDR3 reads CASSYSDRGGYEQFF. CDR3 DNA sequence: TGTGCCAGCAGTTACTCGGACAGGGGGGGTTATGAGCAGTTCTTC.

This CDR3 is CASSRKTGMNEKLFF. CDR3 sequence (DNA): TGTGCCAGCAGCCGTAAGACAGGGATGAATGAAAAACTGTTTTTT. The chain couples TRBV7-9 to TRBJ1-4; 7 bases agree with TRBD1. V trimming: 5 bases; J trimming: 5 bases; junction bases outside the gene matches: 8. This CDR3 is built from 15 residues. CDR1 and CDR2 (germline): SEHNR, FQNEAQ (reference sequence).

The CDR3 region has the DNA TGTGCCAGCAGCTTGGACGCCGGGACAGCCTACGAGCAGTACTTC. Translating gives CASSLDAGTAYEQYF. V and J are TRBV7-8 and TRBJ2-7; TRBD1 matches 7 bases. The V segment lost 3 bases and the J segment 2 bases; nucleotides outside the gene matches: 7. There are 15 residues in the CDR3. CDR1 and CDR2 (germline): SGHVS, FQNEAQ.

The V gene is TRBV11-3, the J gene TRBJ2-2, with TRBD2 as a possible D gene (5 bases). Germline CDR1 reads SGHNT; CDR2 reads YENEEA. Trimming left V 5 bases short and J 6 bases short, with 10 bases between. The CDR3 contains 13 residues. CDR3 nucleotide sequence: TGTGCCAGCAGCCATGAGGGTGCCGGGGAGCTGTTTTTT. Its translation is CASSHEGAGELFF.

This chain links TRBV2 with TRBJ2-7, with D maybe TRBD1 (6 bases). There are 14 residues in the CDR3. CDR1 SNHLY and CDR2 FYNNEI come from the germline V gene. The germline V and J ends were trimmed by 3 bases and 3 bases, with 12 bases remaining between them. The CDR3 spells CASSDETGGYEQYF. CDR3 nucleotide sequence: TGTGCCAGCAGTGACGAGACAGGTGGCTACGAGCAGTACTTC.

CDR3 sequence: CASMLPPRGQIRPQHF. DNA of the CDR3: TGCGCCAGCATGCTCCCCCCCAGGGGCCAGATACGGCCCCAGCATTTT. V and J are TRBV4-1 and TRBJ1-5, with D maybe TRBD1 (6 bases). The germline gives CDR1 MGHRA, CDR2 YSYEKL. The CDR3 is 16 amino acids. The germline V and J ends were trimmed by 7 bases and 9 bases, with 25 bases remaining between them.

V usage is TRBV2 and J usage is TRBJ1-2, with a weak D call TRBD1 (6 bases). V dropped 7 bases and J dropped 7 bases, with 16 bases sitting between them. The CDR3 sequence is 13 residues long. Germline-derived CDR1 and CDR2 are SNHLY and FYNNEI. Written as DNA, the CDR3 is TGTGCCAGCAAGGGGGTACAGGGCGGTGGCTACACCTTC. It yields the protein CASKGVQGGGYTF.